This T cell receptor (beta chain) emerged from a study of cytomegalovirus exposure and HLA in healthy donors. Findings and caveats of the study: The CMV antigen specificity of a few CMV-associated chains was confirmed through in vitro analysis.

On this clone itself: Antigen unknown.

Primers included in the PCR were 60 Vbeta and 13 Jbeta primers. The data were produced by immunoSEQ multiplex PCR, yet TCRdb's version contains in-frame clones alone and is incomplete. This sample has roughly 160,000 clones, with 85% found just once. V lost 5 bases, J lost 0 bases, and 6 bases stayed unmatched. This CDR3 region has 16 residues. CDR1 is LGHNT and CDR2 is FRNRAP in the germline V gene. This clonotype originated in a boy aged 2-9 years in good health and CMV-seronegative. The sequencing sample was made of PBMCs. The V and J genes are TRBV12-5 and TRBJ1-3, with 8 bases lining up with TRBD1. CDR3 in amino acids: CASGTGQGGSGNTIYF. The CDR3 nucleotides are TGTGCTAGTGGTACCGGACAGGGAGGCTCTGGAAACACCATATATTTT.